These T cell receptor beta chains were read from a single sample in a study of shared clonotypes between healthy human individuals. Data came from immunoSEQ multiplex PCR; TCRdb stores just in-frame clones and leaves some out. The profile shows about 680,000 clones, about 92% of them singletons. Sequenced: naive CD8+ T cells sorted from blood. These receptor sequences come from a man aged 25-45 years in good health. Each CDR3 is given without its conserved first and last residue. Size tells how often a clone was seen (once, few, many) or the class of an expanded clone, and some rows leave it out.

j_call,clone_size,v_call,cdr3_aa
TRBJ2-7,NA,TRBV4-1,ASSQDRGTDSIYEQY
TRBJ2-7,NA,TRBV19,ASSGTGATYEQY
TRBJ2-7,NA,TRBV7-9,ASGTGPYEQY
TRBJ1-2,NA,TRBV18,ASSQYTAGREDYGYT
TRBJ2-5,NA,TRBV7-9,ASSLLTEQETQY
TRBJ2-3,NA,TRBV7-9,ASSPPGAENTQY
TRBJ2-3,NA,TRBV9,ASSGDFDTQY
TRBJ1-5,NA,TRBV9,ASSPGAGVGNQPQH
TRBJ2-3,NA,TRBV27,ASSFVGNTDTQY
TRBJ1-5,NA,TRBV28,ASSLVAGTQPQH
TRBJ1-1,NA,TRBV30,ACQGQRNTEAF
TRBJ1-2,NA,TRBV6-5,ASSYLEEQGLT
TRBJ2-5,NA,TRBV28,ASSPQKGQETQY
TRBJ1-2,NA,TRBV11-2,ASSLWQGDGYT
TRBJ2-3,NA,TRBV27,ASSLLVAGGGTDTQY
TRBJ1-1,NA,TRBV18,ASSPLENTEAF
TRBJ2-2,once,TRBV5-1,ASNTDRGDTGELF
TRBJ2-1,NA,TRBV6-1,ASSEGGWGINEQF
TRBJ2-1,NA,TRBV29-1,SVLLATYNEQF
TRBJ1-6,NA,TRBV11-2,ASSSENSPLH
TRBJ2-1,NA,TRBV19,ASSSEYSSYNEQF
TRBJ1-2,NA,TRBV27,ASSLDPGSSYGYT
TRBJ2-1,NA,TRBV4-1,ASSQGPAGVDYNEQF
TRBJ2-4,NA,TRBV27,ASSSRAGGDIQY
TRBJ2-7,NA,TRBV6-6,ASSYGDRVTSEQY
TRBJ2-1,NA,TRBV29-1,SAAGGSYNEQF
TRBJ2-7,NA,TRBV28,ASSLGLASTYEQY
TRBJ2-3,NA,TRBV6-5,ASSQGLSGTDTQY
TRBJ2-3,NA,TRBV28,ASSLIPNGPGGTDTQY
TRBJ1-5,NA,TRBV5-5,ASSLGTELYSNQPQH
TRBJ2-7,once,TRBV27,ASSLTGNREQY
TRBJ1-4,NA,TRBV11-2,ASSATAPVATEKLF
TRBJ2-7,NA,TRBV29-1,SVDRTDSYEQY
TRBJ1-1,NA,TRBV9,ASSAVTGALNTEAF
TRBJ1-5,NA,TRBV28,ASSLGPGGNQPQH
TRBJ2-7,NA,TRBV5-6,ASSLFGTSEYEQY
TRBJ2-7,NA,TRBV13,ASSLSRQHFEQY
TRBJ2-7,NA,TRBV7-2,ASSPFRQGVSYEQY
TRBJ1-1,NA,TRBV19,ASRQVQGEAF
TRBJ2-1,NA,TRBV11-2,ASSYGGASEQF
TRBJ2-3,NA,TRBV9,ASSPQPSTDTQY
TRBJ2-3,NA,TRBV27,ASSLLRSSGTDTQY